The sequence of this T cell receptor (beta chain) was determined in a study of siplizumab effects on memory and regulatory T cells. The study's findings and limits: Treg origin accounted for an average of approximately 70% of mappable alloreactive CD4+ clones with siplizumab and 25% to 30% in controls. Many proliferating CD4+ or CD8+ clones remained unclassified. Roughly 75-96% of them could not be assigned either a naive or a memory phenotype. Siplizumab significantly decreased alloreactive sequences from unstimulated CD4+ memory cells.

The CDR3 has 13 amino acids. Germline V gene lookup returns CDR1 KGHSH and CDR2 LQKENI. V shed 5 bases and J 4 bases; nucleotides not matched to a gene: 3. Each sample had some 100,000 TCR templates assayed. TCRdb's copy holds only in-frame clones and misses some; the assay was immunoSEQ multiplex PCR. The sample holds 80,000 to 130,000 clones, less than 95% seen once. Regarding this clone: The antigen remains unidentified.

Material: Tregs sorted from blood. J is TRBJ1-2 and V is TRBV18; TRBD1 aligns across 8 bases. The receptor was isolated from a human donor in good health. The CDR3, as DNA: TGTGCCAGCTCATCGGACAGGGCCTATGGCTACACCTTC. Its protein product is CASSSDRAYGYTF.